What follows are 26 T cell receptor beta chains derived from one specimen sequenced in a study of T-cell memory formation after mild COVID-19. In TCRdb, the 5' RACE reads were re-called with MiXCR into one record per CDR3 protein. The table includes 450,000 to 700,000 distinct CDR3 sequences, roughly 17% detected once. Sequences were obtained from PBMCs or a T cell subset sorted from them (not recorded which). The receptors were gathered from an adult woman who had mild COVID-19 (a few samples of this study predate the infection). Cell type and time point are not known.

The chain carries TRBV12-3 or TRBV12-4 and TRBJ2-5; 7 nucleotides agree with TRBD1. With V trimmed by 0 bases and J by 1 base, 2 bases remained unmatched. CDR3 length equals 15 residues. This CDR3 reads CASSLARDSQETQYF. The CDR3 nucleotides are TGTGCCAGCAGTTTAGCCCGGGACAGCCAAGAGACCCAGTACTTC.

This clonotype came up a few times. The chain couples TRBV5-4 to TRBJ2-5; 8 bases agree with TRBD1. The CDR3 contains 15 residues. Trimming at V came to 0 bases and at J to 5 bases, leaving 6 bases not matched to a gene. Germline V CDR1 and CDR2: SGHNT, YYREEE (reference sequence). In DNA, the CDR3 is TGTGCCAGCAGCTTGGATCAGGGGGCGATCGAGACCCAGTACTTC. It is translated as CASSLDQGAIETQYF.

This chain uses TRBV12-3 or TRBV12-4 with TRBJ2-7, with 8 bases lining up with TRBD1. With V trimmed by 3 bases and J by 5 bases, 6 bases remained unmatched. The CDR3 runs 14 residues. In DNA, the CDR3 is TGTGCCAGCAGTTTGGTCGACAGGGGTGACGAGCAGTACTTC. Encoded protein: CASSLVDRGDEQYF.

This clonotype was recorded at least ten times. The chain carries TRBV6-4 and TRBJ2-1; D is uncertain. CDR1 is MRHNA, CDR2 SNTAGT, per germline. V was trimmed by 0 bases and J by 0 bases, leaving 6 bases between them. This CDR3 is built from 15 residues. The CDR3: CASSDSRSSYNEQFF. The CDR3 DNA reads as TGTGCCAGCAGTGACTCGAGGAGCTCCTACAATGAGCAGTTCTTC.

The table lists this clonotype with a few counts. The chain combines TRBV12-3 or TRBV12-4 with TRBJ2-1, with TRBD2 matching over 9 bases. This CDR3 comprises 14 residues. The V segment lost 3 bases and the J segment 6 bases; nucleotides outside the gene matches: 3. The CDR3 nucleotides read TGTGCCAGCAGTTTTACTAGCGGGTTCAATGAGCAGTTCTTC. Amino acids: CASSFTSGFNEQFF.

The CDR3 loop reads CSADGRQGGKNTEAFF. The DNA of the CDR3 is TGCAGTGCCGATGGGCGACAGGGGGGAAAAAACACTGAAGCTTTCTTT. The V gene is TRBV20-1, the J gene TRBJ1-1; 9 bases match TRBD1. CDR1 is DFQATT, CDR2 SNEGSKA, per germline (reference sequence). The CDR3 runs 16 residues. Unmatched junction bases numbered 13, after V lost 6 bases and J lost 2 bases.

The V call is TRBV6-5, the J call TRBJ2-2; D perhaps matches TRBD2 (6 bases). The germline gives CDR1 MNHEY, CDR2 SVGAGI. CDR3 length equals 15 residues. The V end lost 2 bases, the J end lost 6 bases, and 13 bases lay between the germline ends. CDR3 DNA sequence: TGTGCCAGCAGTTACGGTGCAACGGGGGCCGGGGAGCTGTTTTTT. Protein sequence: CASSYGATGAGELFF.

The rearrangement uses TRBV20-1 and TRBJ2-7; 11 bases map to TRBD1. The germline V gene encodes CDR1 DFQATT and CDR2 SNEGSKA (reference sequence). This CDR3 is built from 11 residues. In nucleotides, the CDR3 is TGCAGCCGGACAGGGGGCTTCGAGCAGTACTTC. It encodes CSRTGGFEQYF.

The chain uses TRBV14 and TRBJ2-1, with D unclear. With 1 base removed from V and 9 bases from J, the gap between germline ends came to 10 bases. The CDR3 spans 13 residues. Germline loops: CDR1 SGHDN, CDR2 FVKESK. CDR3 bases: TGTGCCAGCAGCCAAGCCCTACGTGGTGAGCAGTTCTTC. Translated, it gives CASSQALRGEQFF.

This clonotype was observed a few times. The CDR3 DNA sequence: TGTGCCAGCAGCTTTGCAGGTTTTAACACTGAAGCTTTCTTT. Translating gives CASSFAGFNTEAFF. This chain uses TRBV11-3 with TRBJ1-1; D not certain. Germline CDR1 reads SGHNT; CDR2 reads YENEEA. The CDR3 runs 14 residues. The V end lost 3 bases, the J end lost 2 bases, and 10 bases lay between the germline ends.

This clonotype was recorded a few times. V is TRBV6-5 and J is TRBJ2-3; D assignment may be TRBD1 or TRBD2 (5 bases each). The CDR3 covers 18 residues. The germline V gene has CDR1 MNHEY and CDR2 SVGAGI. The V end was cut by 0 bases, the J end by 0 bases, with 16 bases between. The CDR3 sequence: CASSYSPPPGPSTDTQYF. DNA for the CDR3: TGTGCCAGCAGTTACTCACCCCCCCCGGGGCCTAGCACAGATACGCAGTATTTT.

This clonotype turned up a few times. The V and J genes are TRBV3-1 and TRBJ2-1; 14 nucleotides align to TRBD2. The germline gives CDR1 LGHDT, CDR2 YNNKEL (reference sequence). The CDR3 is made up of 17 amino acids. V lost 5 bases, J lost 4 bases, and 7 bases stayed unmatched. CDR3 DNA: TGTGCCAGCAGCTCCACGGGACTAGCGGGGGCATACAATGAGCAGTTCTTC. Residues: CASSSTGLAGAYNEQFF.

The genes are TRBV20-1 and TRBJ1-1; 7 bases fit TRBD1. The CDR3 is 15 amino acids. Trimming cost V 6 bases and J 4 bases; bases outside gene matches: 14. Germline V CDR1 and CDR2: DFQATT, SNEGSKA (reference sequence). Here the CDR3 reads CSARKRGLLSTEAFF. DNA for the CDR3: TGCAGTGCGCGTAAAAGGGGGCTGTTAAGCACTGAAGCTTTCTTT.

The chain combines TRBV18 with TRBJ1-2; TRBD1 matches 7 bases. This CDR3 is built from 14 residues. V trimming: 2 bases; J trimming: 7 bases; junction bases outside the gene matches: 7. Germline CDR1 and CDR2: KGHSH and LQKENI. The CDR3 sequence is CASSPEGARVGYTF. The CDR3 bases are TGTGCCAGCTCACCAGAGGGGGCGCGTGTTGGCTACACCTTC.

The chain couples TRBV18 to TRBJ2-4; D is ambiguous. The CDR3 is 13 amino acids. Germline values: CDR1 KGHSH, CDR2 LQKENI. Trimming cost V 5 bases and J 5 bases, with 10 bases left between them. CDR3 residues: CASSGEFQNIQYF. Written as DNA, the CDR3 is TGTGCCAGCTCAGGAGAATTCCAAAACATTCAGTACTTC.

This chain uses TRBV5-1 with TRBJ2-3; 10 positions match TRBD1. Losses at the gene ends were 5 bases for V and 4 bases for J; bases not matched to a gene: 7. Germline V lookup: CDR1 SGHRS, CDR2 YFSETQ. The CDR3 totals 15 residues. The CDR3 DNA is TGCGCCAGCAGTTGGACAGGGGGGAGTCCAGATACGCAGTATTTT. It encodes CASSWTGGSPDTQYF.

The chain carries TRBV6-5 and TRBJ1-2; TRBD1 might be the D (6 bases). CDR1 is MNHEY, CDR2 SVGAGI, per germline. The ends were cut back, 0 bases at V and 8 bases at J, with 16 bases in the middle. The CDR3 length is 15 residues. This CDR3 reads CASSYSWTDGLGYTF. CDR3 bases: TGTGCCAGCAGTTACTCTTGGACAGATGGCTTAGGCTACACCTTC.

This clonotype turned up a few times. This sequence joins TRBV20-1 and TRBJ2-7, with D unresolved. In germline, CDR1 is DFQATT, CDR2 SNEGSKA (reference sequence). The CDR3 spans 12 residues. Trimming cost V 3 bases and J 6 bases, with 12 bases left between them. As DNA, the CDR3 is TGCAGTGCTAGCCGAGGCCACCTCGAGCAGTACTTC. Protein product: CSASRGHLEQYF.

This clonotype was detected a few times. This chain connects TRBV25-1 to TRBJ2-5, with a weak D call TRBD2 (6 bases). Deletions cut 6 bases from V and 5 bases from J, with 16 bases between. Germline V CDR1 and CDR2: MGHDK, SYGVNS. This CDR3 region has 14 residues. The CDR3 sequence is CASSPPGGSETQYF. DNA for the CDR3: TGTGCCAGCAGCCCCCCTGGGGGGTCGGAGACCCAGTACTTC. The whole variable domain, filled in from reference TRBV25-1 and TRBJ2-5, reads EADIYQTPRYLVIGTGKKITLECSQTMGHDKMYWYQQDPGMELHLIHYSYGVNSTEKGDLSSESTVSRIRTEHFPLTLESARPSHTSQYLCASSPPGGSETQYFGPGTRLLVL.

This clonotype was seen a few times. V usage is TRBV4-1 and J usage is TRBJ2-3, with D unresolved. V shed 2 bases and J shed 4 bases, with 4 bases lying between them. The CDR3 is 12 amino acids. Germline V gene sequence: CDR1 MGHRA, CDR2 YSYEKL. CDR3 sequence (DNA): TGCGCCAGCAGCCAACTGGCAGATACGCAGTATTTT. It encodes CASSQLADTQYF.

The genes are TRBV5-1 and TRBJ2-4, with D possibly being TRBD1 (5 bases). The CDR3 length is 16 residues. CDR1 SGHRS and CDR2 YFSETQ come from the germline V gene. Trimming removed 4 bases from V and 1 base from J, with 15 bases in between. CDR3 residues: CASSPPGLSAKNIQYF. The CDR3 DNA reads as TGCGCCAGCAGCCCACCAGGGCTATCGGCCAAAAACATTCAGTACTTC.

This clonotype was detected a few times. The chain links TRBV11-1 to TRBJ2-1; D is undetermined. The V end was cut by 7 bases, the J end by 9 bases, with 13 bases between. The CDR3 is made up of 12 amino acids. Germline V CDR1 and CDR2: SGHAT, FQDESV (reference sequence). Here the CDR3 DNA reads TGTGCCAGCACCCCCATGTCGGGTGAGCAGTTCTTC. Translating it yields CASTPMSGEQFF.

This clonotype has ten or more counts. The rearrangement links TRBV4-2 to TRBJ2-7; D possibly uses TRBD1 or TRBD2 (6 bases each). This CDR3 has 17 residues. Germline V lookup: CDR1 LGHNA, CDR2 YNFKEQ. The ends were cut back, 2 bases at V and 5 bases at J, with 22 bases in the middle. Here the CDR3 DNA reads TGTGCCAGCAGCCAAAGGGACACGGGGGTAGCGGTCGACGAGCAGTACTTC. Encoded protein: CASSQRDTGVAVDEQYF.

The chain is built from TRBV10-3 and TRBJ1-2; perhaps TRBD1 as D (6 bases). The CDR3 runs to 14 residues. Germline V CDR1 and CDR2: ENHRY, SYGVKD. The germline V and J ends were trimmed by 0 bases and 6 bases, with 11 bases remaining between them. The DNA for the CDR3 is TGTGCCATCAGTGAGTCGGCAGGGGTGGATGGCTACACCTTC. Protein: CAISESAGVDGYTF.

CDR3 bases: TGTGCCAGCAGCCAAGGGGGCAGCTTGAGTGAGCAGTTCTTC. Its protein product is CASSQGGSLSEQFF. V and J are TRBV2 and TRBJ2-1; 7 bases map to TRBD1. The CDR3 is made up of 14 amino acids. CDR1 is SNHLY and CDR2 is FYNNEI in the germline V gene. With 6 bases clipped from V and 9 bases from J, the junction kept 11 bases outside the gene matches.

The rearrangement joins TRBV7-2 to TRBJ2-7; 10 nucleotides agree with TRBD1. This CDR3 spans 16 amino acids. Germline V gives CDR1 SGHTA, CDR2 FQGNSA. V dropped 2 bases and J dropped 1; count of bases not matched to a gene: 5. This chain's CDR3 is CASSLSRTGGSYEQYF. CDR3 coding DNA: TGTGCCAGCAGCTTATCTAGGACAGGGGGATCCTACGAGCAGTACTTC.